This T cell receptor (beta chain) comes out of a study of Ad26.COV2.S vaccination and SARS-CoV-2 variants. Study summary: The trial was COV1001 and the donor's arm was Ad26.COV2.S.

Clones were sequenced by immunoSEQ multiplex PCR, and TCRdb holds only the in-frame ones, with some missing. This sample yields 350,000 to 500,000 clones, of which 90% are seen a single time; around 4.5% belongs to the top ten. Overall study findings and caveats: People who got the vaccine or the placebo had similar non-spike TCR breadth.

The length of the CDR3 is 16 residues. The trim removed 1 base at V and 5 bases at J, leaving 8 bases unmatched. Germline-derived CDR1 and CDR2 are SGHTA and FQGNSA. About this clone itself: Antigen unknown.

Treatment in this sample: 19 received Ad26.COV2.S at low or high dose, single or two shots; roughly five received placebo; per-sample allocation not given. Material that was analyzed had been drawn on day 63 after the first vaccine or placebo injection. The source of this sequence is a person aged 18-65 years who received the Ad26.COV2.S COVID-19 vaccine or a placebo. The V gene is TRBV7-2, the J gene TRBJ2-3; TRBD1 agrees at 8 bases. The specimen comprised peripheral blood, sampled in a trial of Ad26.COV2.S vaccine versus placebo. CDR3 region: CASSLEWDRTRDTQYF. The CDR3 DNA sequence: TGTGCCAGCAGCTTAGAGTGGGACAGGACAAGAGATACGCAGTATTTT.